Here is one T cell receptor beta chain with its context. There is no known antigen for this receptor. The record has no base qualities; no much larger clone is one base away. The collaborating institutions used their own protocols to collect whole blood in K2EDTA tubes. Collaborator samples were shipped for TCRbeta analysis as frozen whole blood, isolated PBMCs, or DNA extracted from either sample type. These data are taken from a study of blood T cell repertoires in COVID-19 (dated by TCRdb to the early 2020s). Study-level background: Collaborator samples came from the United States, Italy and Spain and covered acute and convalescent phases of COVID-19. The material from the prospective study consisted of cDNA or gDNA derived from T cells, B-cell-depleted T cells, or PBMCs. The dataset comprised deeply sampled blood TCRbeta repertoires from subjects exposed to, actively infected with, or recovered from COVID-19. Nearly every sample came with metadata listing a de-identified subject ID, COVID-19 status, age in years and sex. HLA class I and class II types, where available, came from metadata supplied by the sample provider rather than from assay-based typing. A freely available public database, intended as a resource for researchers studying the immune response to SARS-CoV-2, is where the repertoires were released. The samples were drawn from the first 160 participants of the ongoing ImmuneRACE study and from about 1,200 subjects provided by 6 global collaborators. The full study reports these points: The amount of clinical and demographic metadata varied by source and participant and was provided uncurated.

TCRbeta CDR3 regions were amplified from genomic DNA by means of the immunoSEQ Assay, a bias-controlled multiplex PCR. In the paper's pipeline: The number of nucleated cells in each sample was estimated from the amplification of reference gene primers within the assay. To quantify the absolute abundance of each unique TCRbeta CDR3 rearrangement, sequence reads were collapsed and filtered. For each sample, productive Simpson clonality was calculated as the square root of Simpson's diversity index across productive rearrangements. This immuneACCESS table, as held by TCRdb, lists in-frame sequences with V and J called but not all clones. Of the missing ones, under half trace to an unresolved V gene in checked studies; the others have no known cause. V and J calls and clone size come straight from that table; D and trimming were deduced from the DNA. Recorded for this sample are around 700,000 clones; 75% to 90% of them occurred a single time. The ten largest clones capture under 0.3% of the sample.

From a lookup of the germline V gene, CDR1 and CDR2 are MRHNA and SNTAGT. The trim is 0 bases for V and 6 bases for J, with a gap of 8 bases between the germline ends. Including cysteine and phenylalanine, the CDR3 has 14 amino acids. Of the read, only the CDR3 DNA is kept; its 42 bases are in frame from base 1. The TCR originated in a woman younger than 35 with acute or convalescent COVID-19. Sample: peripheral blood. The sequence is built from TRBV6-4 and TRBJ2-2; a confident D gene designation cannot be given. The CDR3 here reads CASSDSYSPGELFF. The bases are TGTGCCAGCAGTGACTCCTACAGTCCCGGGGAGCTGTTTTTT.